This is a list of T cell receptor beta chains from one sample in a study of T cell changes during pregnancy in multiple sclerosis. Measured with immunoSEQ multiplex PCR; TCRdb has only the in-frame clones, and not every one. The sample lists around 36,000 clones, over 75% seen once, with around 0.45% in the top ten. This specimen consisted of CD4+ T cells from peripheral blood mononuclear cells, obtained in the third trimester of pregnancy. The source of these receptors is a female donor with multiple sclerosis, enrolled in a pregnancy study. Both conserved end residues are part of each CDR3. A D gene is named only where the DNA matches it firmly. Size is stated for part of the rows, as once, few or many counts, or as a class when the clone is expanded.

TRBJ1-2 few TRBV19 TRBD1 CASNLGQALGGYTF TGTGCCAGTAATCTGGGACAGGCCCTCGGGGGCTACACCTTC
TRBJ1-1 . TRBV5-1 . CASSLHLVENTEAFF TGCGCCAGCAGCCTCCACTTGGTCGAAAACACTGAAGCTTTCTTT
TRBJ2-1 . TRBV7-9 . CASSLAGSNEQFF TGTGCCAGCAGCTTAGCTGGGAGCAATGAGCAGTTCTTC
TRBJ2-1 . TRBV7-9 TRBD1 CASRTGALASSYNEQFF TGTGCCAGCAGAACAGGGGCGCTCGCTAGCTCCTACAATGAGCAGTTCTTC
TRBJ2-7 . TRBV6-5 TRBD1 CASSYTDRVGYEQYF TGTGCCAGCAGTTACACCGACAGGGTTGGATACGAGCAGTACTTC
TRBJ2-7 . TRBV2 . CASTIAVSYEQYF TGTGCCAGCACCATAGCGGTCTCCTACGAGCAGTACTTC
TRBJ1-3 . TRBV19 . CATARGAGNTIYF TGTGCCACTGCGCGGGGGGCTGGAAACACCATATATTTT
TRBJ2-4 . TRBV6-1 . CASSEMGLAKNIQYF TGTGCCAGCAGTGAAATGGGGCTAGCCAAAAACATTCAGTACTTC
TRBJ2-7 . TRBV27 TRBD2 CASSPRGLAYEQYF TGTGCCAGCAGTCCTCGAGGACTAGCCTACGAGCAGTACTTC
TRBJ2-2 . TRBV30 TRBD2 CAWSAIAGGPVGELFF TGTGCCTGGAGTGCGATAGCGGGAGGGCCGGTCGGGGAGCTGTTTTTT
TRBJ1-3 . TRBV7-9 . CAGQPSGNTIYF TGTGCCGGGCAGCCCTCTGGAAACACCATATATTTT
TRBJ2-7 . TRBV5-6 . CASSSYGVSASYEQYF TGTGCCAGCAGTTCGTACGGGGTTAGCGCCTCCTACGAGCAGTACTTC
TRBJ2-5 . TRBV5-1 . CASSPSLRQETQYF TGCGCCAGCAGCCCCTCCTTGAGGCAAGAGACCCAGTACTTC
TRBJ2-7 . TRBV18 TRBD1 CATTSGQERRQYF TGTGCCACCACATCGGGACAGGAACGAAGGCAGTACTTC
TRBJ1-2 . TRBV29-1 TRBD1 CSVETGGVYGYTF TGCAGCGTTGAGACAGGGGGCGTCTATGGCTACACCTTC
TRBJ2-2 . TRBV19 . CASSILGHVTGELFF TGTGCCAGTAGTATACTTGGACATGTCACCGGGGAGCTGTTTTTT
TRBJ2-1 . TRBV7-2 TRBD2 CASSPTSGGYNEQFF TGTGCCAGCAGCCCGACTAGCGGAGGGTACAATGAGCAGTTCTTC
TRBJ2-1 . TRBV6-5 . CASSPRSSYNEQFF TGTGCCAGCAGTCCCCGGAGCTCCTACAATGAGCAGTTCTTC
TRBJ1-4 medium-sized TRBV5-1 TRBD1 CASSLTGGAEKLFF TGCGCCAGCAGCTTGACAGGGGGCGCAGAAAAACTGTTTTTT
TRBJ2-7 . TRBV5-4 TRBD1 CASSSGTGFSSYEQYF TGTGCCAGCAGCTCCGGGACAGGGTTCTCCTCCTACGAGCAGTACTTC
TRBJ1-4 . TRBV10-1 TRBD1 CASSPGTVATNEKLFF TGCGCCAGCAGTCCCGGGACAGTTGCAACTAATGAAAAACTGTTTTTT
TRBJ1-1 . TRBV30 TRBD1 CAWKIEGAVGTEAFF TGTGCCTGGAAGATCGAGGGGGCCGTAGGCACTGAAGCTTTCTTT
TRBJ2-5 . TRBV5-1 TRBD2 CASSFRLAGGGETQYF TGCGCCAGCAGTTTTAGACTAGCGGGAGGGGGCGAGACCCAGTACTTC